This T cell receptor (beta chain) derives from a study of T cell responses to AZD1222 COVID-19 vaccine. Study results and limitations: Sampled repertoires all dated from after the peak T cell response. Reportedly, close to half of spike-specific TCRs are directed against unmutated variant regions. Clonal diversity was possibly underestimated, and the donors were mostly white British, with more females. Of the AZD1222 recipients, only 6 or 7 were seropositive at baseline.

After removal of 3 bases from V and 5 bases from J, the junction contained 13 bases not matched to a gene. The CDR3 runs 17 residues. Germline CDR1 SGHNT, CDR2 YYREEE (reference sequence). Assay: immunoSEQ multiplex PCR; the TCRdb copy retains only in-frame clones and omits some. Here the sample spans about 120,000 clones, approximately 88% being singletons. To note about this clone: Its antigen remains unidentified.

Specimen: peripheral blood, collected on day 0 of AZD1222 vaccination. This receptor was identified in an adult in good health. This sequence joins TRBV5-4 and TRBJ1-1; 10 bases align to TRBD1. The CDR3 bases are TGTGCCAGCAGCTATTCCCGAGACAGGGGGCTCGGGACTGAAGCTTTCTTT. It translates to CASSYSRDRGLGTEAFF. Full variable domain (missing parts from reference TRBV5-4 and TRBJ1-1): ETGVTQSPTHLIKTRGQQVTLRCSSQSGHNTVSWYQQALGQGPQFIFQYYREEENGRGNFPPRFSGLQFPNYSSELNVNALELDDSALYLCASSYSRDRGLGTEAFFGQGTRLTVV.